These 21 T cell receptor beta chains came from one sample sequenced in a study of T cells in narcolepsy. Assay: immunoSEQ multiplex PCR; the TCRdb copy retains only in-frame clones and omits some. The sample shows approximately 30,000 clones, approximately 80% of them seen only once. Sequencing input: CD45RA- memory CD4+ T cells from PBMCs. These receptors originate from a human donor with narcolepsy.

In its sample, this clone was seen once. This chain joins TRBV6-1 and TRBJ1-1; perhaps TRBD1 as D (5 bases). Deletions cut 1 base from V and 2 bases from J, with 8 bases between. There are 14 residues in the CDR3. Germline CDR1 is MNHNS and CDR2 is SASEGT. CDR3 region: CASSEGGVNTEAFF. DNA for the CDR3: TGTGCCAGCAGTGAAGGGGGGGTTAACACTGAAGCTTTCTTT.

The chain recombines TRBV6-1 with TRBJ1-2; 7 nucleotides match TRBD1. Trimming removed 7 bases from V and 2 bases from J; junction bases left unmatched: 10. From germline, CDR1 is MNHNS and CDR2 SASEGT. The CDR3 is made up of 15 amino acids. The CDR3 loop reads CASMNGEGANYGYTF. CDR3 coding DNA: TGTGCCAGCATGAATGGGGAGGGGGCGAACTATGGCTACACCTTC.

This chain joins TRBV7-2 and TRBJ2-7; the match to TRBD2 covers 13 bases. The CDR3 covers 16 residues. After removal of 1 base from V and 5 bases from J, the junction contained 5 bases not matched to a gene. In germline, CDR1 is SGHTA, CDR2 FQGNSA. CDR3 amino acids: CASSLGLAGGYDEQYF. The DNA of the CDR3 is TGTGCCAGCAGCTTAGGACTAGCGGGGGGCTACGACGAGCAGTACTTC.

About this clone itself: The sample holds other DNA sequences that translate to the same CDR3. The DNA for the CDR3 is TGTGCCAGCAGTGACAGGGCTTCGGGTGGCTACACCTTC. Amino acids: CASSDRASGGYTF. The J gene is TRBJ1-2, the V gene TRBV6-6; 7 bases are a match to TRBD1. Trimming took 5 bases from V and 7 from J; bases not matched to a gene: 7. There are 13 residues in the CDR3. Germline CDR1 reads MNHNY; CDR2 reads SVGAGI (reference sequence).

CDR3 nucleotide sequence: TGTGCCAGCCGGGGCCGGATAGGGGAAAAACTGTTTTTT. This gives the protein CASRGRIGEKLFF. The chain recombines TRBV7-2 with TRBJ1-4; D may be TRBD1 (5 bases). This CDR3 contains 13 residues. Germline-derived CDR1 and CDR2 are SGHTA and FQGNSA. The V end lost 8 bases, the J end lost 8 bases, and 15 bases lay between the germline ends.

The genes are TRBV7-9 and TRBJ2-2; 9 positions agree with TRBD2. The germline gives CDR1 SEHNR, CDR2 FQNEAQ (reference sequence). After removal of 9 bases from V and 0 bases from J, the junction contained 8 bases not matched to a gene. CDR3 length equals 16 residues. The CDR3 DNA is TGTGCCAGAGGGCCCCAGCGGGGGGCGAACACCGGGGAGCTGTTTTTT. As protein: CARGPQRGANTGELFF. Full variable domain (missing parts from reference TRBV7-9 and TRBJ2-2): DTGVSQNPRHKITKRGQNVTFRCDPISEHNRLYWYRQTLGQGPEFLTYFQNEAQLEKSRLLSDRFSAERPKGSFSTLEIQRTEQGDSAMYLCARGPQRGANTGELFFGEGSRLTVL.

This chain uses TRBV5-1 with TRBJ2-1; 8 nucleotides align to TRBD2. Germline CDR1 is SGHRS and CDR2 is YFSETQ. V gave up 4 bases and J gave up 4 bases; unmatched junction bases: 7. This CDR3 is built from 15 residues. CDR3: CASSPGLADYNEQFF. CDR3 DNA sequence: TGCGCCAGCAGCCCCGGACTAGCCGATTACAATGAGCAGTTCTTC.

The rearrangement links TRBV30 to TRBJ1-2; possible D gene TRBD1, 5 bases. The V end lost 2 bases, the J end lost 0 bases, and 10 bases lay between the germline ends. The CDR3 runs 14 residues. The germline V gene has CDR1 GTSNPN and CDR2 SVGIG (reference sequence). CDR3 region: CAWSNQGPNYGYTF. The CDR3 DNA reads as TGTGCCTGGAGTAATCAGGGACCTAACTATGGCTACACCTTC.

This clone was observed a handful of times. The genes are TRBV7-3 and TRBJ1-1; D might be TRBD1 (5 bases). This CDR3 has 13 amino acids. V was shortened by 3 bases and J by 5 bases, with 10 bases between the two germline ends. Germline lookup yields CDR1 SGHTA and CDR2 FQGTGA. The CDR3 spells CASSFEGRTEAFF. In DNA form, the CDR3 reads TGTGCCAGCAGCTTTGAGGGGAGGACTGAAGCTTTCTTT. Drawing the rest from reference TRBV7-3 and TRBJ1-1, the complete variable domain is GAGVSQTPSNKVTEKGKYVELRCDPISGHTALYWYRQSLGQGPEFLIYFQGTGAADDSGLPNDRFFAVRPEGSVSTLKIQRTERGDSAVYLCASSFEGRTEAFFGQGTRLTVV.

This sequence joins TRBV5-1 and TRBJ2-2, with 10 bases aligning to TRBD1. The ends lost 4 bases at V and 7 bases at J; junction bases unmatched: 7. The CDR3 has 15 amino acids. Germline V CDR1 and CDR2: SGHRS, YFSETQ. For the CDR3, the DNA is TGCGCCAGCAGCCCTGACAGGGGGCTGGGCGGGGAGCTGTTTTTT. The encoded protein is CASSPDRGLGGELFF.

The rearrangement links TRBV5-1 to TRBJ2-5, with D possibly TRBD1 on 6 matching bases. CDR3 length: 16 residues. Trimming shortened V by 2 bases and J by 0 bases, and 14 bases separated the two germline ends. Germline V CDR1 and CDR2: SGHRS, YFSETQ. CDR3 amino acids: CASSLKEQGDQETQYF. The CDR3 coding sequence is TGCGCCAGCAGCTTAAAAGAACAGGGCGACCAAGAGACCCAGTACTTC.

CDR3 sequence (DNA): TGTGCCAGTAGTATAGCTCGCCGGACTAGCGGCATAAACATTCAGTACTTC. It encodes CASSIARRTSGINIQYF. The chain carries TRBV19 and TRBJ2-4, with TRBD2 identical over 10 bases. V shed 1 base, J shed 6 bases, and the junction held 9 bases outside the gene matches. This CDR3 region has 17 residues. Germline CDR1 and CDR2: LNHDA and SQIVND (reference sequence).

V and J are TRBV7-2 and TRBJ2-5, with D possibly being TRBD2 (6 bases). The V and J ends lost 1 base and 0 bases respectively, with 12 bases between them. The V gene's germline CDR1 is SGHTA and CDR2 FQGNSA. The CDR3 has 16 residues. The CDR3 DNA reads TGTGCCAGCAGCTTAGTCCCTAGCGAGTACCAAGAGACCCAGTACTTC. Amino acids: CASSLVPSEYQETQYF.

This chain's CDR3 is CASSVNLQEDEQFF. The CDR3 DNA follows: TGTGCCAGCAGCGTAAATCTTCAGGAAGATGAGCAGTTCTTC. V is TRBV11-3 and J is TRBJ2-1, with D unclear. The length of the CDR3 is 14 residues. CDR1 is SGHNT and CDR2 is YENEEA in the germline V gene. V lost 5 bases and J lost 8, with 16 bases in between.

This sequence joins TRBV29-1 and TRBJ2-6; TRBD1 might be the D (5 bases). The CDR3 length is 16 residues. Germline loops: CDR1 SQVTM, CDR2 ANQGSEA. The CDR3 region is CSIRQGTSSGANVLTF. DNA for the CDR3: TGCAGTATAAGGCAGGGCACAAGCTCTGGGGCCAACGTCCTGACTTTC. Supplemented by reference TRBV29-1 and TRBJ2-6, the full variable domain reads SAVISQKPSRDICQRGTSLTIQCQVDSQVTMMFWYRQQPGQSLTLIATANQGSEATYESGFVIDKFPISRPNLTFSTLTVSNMSPEDSSIYLCSIRQGTSSGANVLTFGAGSRLTVL.

The chain combines TRBV4-1 with TRBJ2-3; a possible D gene is TRBD1 (6 bases). This CDR3 spans 16 amino acids. The V and J ends lost 1 base and 10 bases respectively, with 21 bases between them. Germline V lookup: CDR1 MGHRA, CDR2 YSYEKL. This CDR3 is CASSQGIPQGPQAQYF. CDR3 nucleotides: TGCGCCAGCAGCCAAGGAATCCCGCAGGGGCCGCAAGCGCAGTATTTT.

The V call is TRBV6-5, the J call TRBJ1-2; D gene unclear. This CDR3 contains 14 residues. Trimming took off 5 bases at V and 2 bases at J, with 12 bases between the two ends. CDR1 and CDR2 from the germline V gene are MNHEY and SVGAGI. The CDR3 loop reads CASSARTTNYGYTF. The CDR3 coding sequence is TGTGCCAGCAGTGCCCGGACTACCAACTATGGCTACACCTTC.

This chain connects TRBV2 to TRBJ1-1; TRBD1 is a possible D gene (6 bases). The CDR3 is made up of 14 amino acids. V was pared by 9 bases and J by 4 bases, with 18 bases between. CDR1 is SNHLY, CDR2 FYNNEI, per germline. In DNA form, the CDR3 reads TGTGCCAGACGCGTAGCAGGGGCGCCCACTGAAGCTTTCTTT. Protein sequence: CARRVAGAPTEAFF.

For the CDR3, the DNA is TGTGCCAGCAGTTGGCAGGGCGAATATGGCTACACCTTC. It encodes CASSWQGEYGYTF. This chain connects TRBV27 to TRBJ1-2; D possibly corresponds to TRBD1 (5 bases). Deletions cut 4 bases from V and 5 bases from J, with 11 bases between. The CDR3 has 13 amino acids. Germline CDR1 and CDR2: MNHEY and SMNVEV (reference sequence).

V gene TRBV5-5 combines with J gene TRBJ1-1; a weak D match, TRBD1 (5 bases). CDR1 and CDR2 (germline): SGHKS, YYEKEE (reference sequence). The V gene lost 4 bases and the J gene lost 3 bases, with 16 bases spanning the gap. The CDR3 is 15 amino acids. The CDR3 sequence is CASSIQARADTEAFF. The CDR3 DNA follows: TGTGCCAGCAGCATTCAGGCCAGGGCGGACACTGAAGCTTTCTTT.

This clone was found a few times. The chain links TRBV6-1 to TRBJ1-1, with D maybe TRBD1 (5 bases). Germline values: CDR1 MNHNS, CDR2 SASEGT. Between the trimmed V and J ends, which lost 6 bases and 7 bases, there was a span of 9 bases. The CDR3 extends over 11 amino acids. For the CDR3, the DNA is TGTGCCAGCAGCCAGGGTTTTGAAGCTTTCTTT. Its translation is CASSQGFEAFF.